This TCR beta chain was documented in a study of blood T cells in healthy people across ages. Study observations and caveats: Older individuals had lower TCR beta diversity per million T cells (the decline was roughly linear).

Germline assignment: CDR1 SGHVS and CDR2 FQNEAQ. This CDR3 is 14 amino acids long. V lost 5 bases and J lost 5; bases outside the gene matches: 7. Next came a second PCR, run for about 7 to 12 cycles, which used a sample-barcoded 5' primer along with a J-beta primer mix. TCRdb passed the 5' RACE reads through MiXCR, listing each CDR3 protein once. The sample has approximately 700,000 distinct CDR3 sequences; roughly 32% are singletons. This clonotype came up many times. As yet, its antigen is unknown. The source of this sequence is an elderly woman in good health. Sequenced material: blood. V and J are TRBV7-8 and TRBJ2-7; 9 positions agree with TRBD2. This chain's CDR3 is CASSLSGGRDEQYF. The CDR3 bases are TGTGCCAGCAGCCTCAGCGGGGGGAGGGACGAGCAGTACTTC.